This TCR beta chain was recovered during a study of blood T cell repertoires in COVID-19. At the level of the study: Donors in the United States, Italy and Spain gave samples during acute or convalescent COVID-19. T cells, B-cell-depleted T cells, or PBMCs provided the cDNA or gDNA that served as material.

The repertoire was sequenced with immunoSEQ multiplex PCR; TCRdb's copy has only in-frame clones and lacks some. This table holds a few hundred thousand clones, around 84% found once. CDR1 and CDR2 from the germline V gene are MNHEY and SVGAGI. This CDR3 has 15 amino acids. With V trimmed by 7 bases and J by 10 bases, 11 bases remained unmatched. Participants came from some 23 US areas, aged roughly 18 to 89 years. The chain carries TRBV6-5 and TRBJ1-6; 9 bases agree with TRBD1. The sequence was collected from a man aged 25-40 years with acute COVID-19. The sample was PBMCs or T cells enriched from blood (not recorded which). The CDR3: CASTLTGQGGSPLHF. CDR3 DNA: TGTGCCAGCACTCTGACGGGACAGGGAGGCTCACCCCTCCACTTT.